This is a list of T cell receptor beta chains from one sample in a study of cytomegalovirus exposure and HLA in healthy donors. Some clones are missing from TCRdb's copy, which holds only in-frame ones; the method was immunoSEQ multiplex PCR. The sample lists over 150,000 clones, 82% seen once, with around 1.5% in the top ten. Sequenced sample: PBMCs. The receptors come from a girl under 18 in good health and CMV-seropositive. CDR3s include the opening cysteine and the closing phenylalanine or tryptophan. The D gene is left open where the match is weak. Clone size appears in some rows only: once, few, many, or a class for an expanded clone.

v_gene	d_gene	j_gene	abundance	CDR3nt	CDR3aa
TRBV19	-	TRBJ2-3	-	TGTGCCAGTAGTTCAATCGGGACTGCTAGCACAGATACGCAGTATTTT	CASSSIGTASTDTQYF
TRBV30	TRBD1	TRBJ2-7	-	TGTGCCTGGAGTCCCGGGACAGGGGGCTACGAGCAGTACTTC	CAWSPGTGGYEQYF
TRBV11-3	TRBD1	TRBJ2-1	-	TGTGCCAGCAGCCGAAGGACAGGGAGGTACAATGAGCAGTTCTTC	CASSRRTGRYNEQFF
TRBV9	-	TRBJ2-2	-	TGTGCCAGCAGCCGGGACCTAGCGAGAGGGGAGCTGTTTTTT	CASSRDLARGELFF
TRBV28	-	TRBJ1-3	few	TGTGCCAGCAGTTTTGGGGGGAGCTCTGGAAACACCATATATTTT	CASSFGGSSGNTIYF
TRBV7-9	-	TRBJ1-4	-	TGTTCCAGCAGCTTAGGGCCCCAGGCCGGTGAAAAACTGTTTTTT	CSSSLGPQAGEKLFF
TRBV7-3	-	TRBJ2-5	-	TGTGCCAGCAGCCCCCGAGAGACCCAGTACTTC	CASSPRETQYF
TRBV2	-	TRBJ2-1	-	TGTGCCAGCAGTGACCTCAGGGGTGGTAATGAGCAGTTCTTC	CASSDLRGGNEQFF
TRBV19	TRBD1	TRBJ2-5	once	TGTGCCAGTAGTATCCAGGGGGCGCGAGAGACCCAGTACTTC	CASSIQGARETQYF
TRBV28	TRBD1	TRBJ1-2	-	TGTGCCAGCAGTTCGCCTTTCGGGACAGGGGGGTCCTATGGCTACACCTTC	CASSSPFGTGGSYGYTF
TRBV28	TRBD1	TRBJ2-7	-	TGTGCCAGCAGCCTGGGGGGGCGACAGGGGGCAAACGAGCAGTACTTC	CASSLGGRQGANEQYF
TRBV5-4	TRBD2	TRBJ2-3	-	TGTGCCAGCAGCTTCCCTGGGACTAGCGGCACAGATACGCAGTATTTT	CASSFPGTSGTDTQYF
TRBV7-9	-	TRBJ2-7	-	TGTGCCAGCAGCTCCGGAGGCTGGGAGCAGTACTTC	CASSSGGWEQYF
TRBV5-4	TRBD2	TRBJ2-5	once	TGTGCCAGCAGCCCCACCCTAGCGGGGGGGCAAGAGACCCAGTACTTC	CASSPTLAGGQETQYF
TRBV6-5	TRBD1	TRBJ1-2	few	TGTGCCAGCAGTCGTCCCGGGACAGGGAACTATGGCTACACCTTC	CASSRPGTGNYGYTF
TRBV28	TRBD1	TRBJ1-5	-	TGTGCCAGCAGATCTCCGGAGGGGACAGGGGCGAATCAGCCCCAGCATTTT	CASRSPEGTGANQPQHF
TRBV9	TRBD1	TRBJ2-3	-	TGTGCCAGCAGCGGGCGGACAGGGAAGGGAACAGATACGCAGTATTTT	CASSGRTGKGTDTQYF
TRBV7-8	TRBD1	TRBJ2-7	-	TGTGCCAGCAGCTACGTGATACAGGGGGCGCGGGAGCAGTACTTC	CASSYVIQGAREQYF
TRBV29-1	TRBD1	TRBJ1-1	-	TGCAGCGCTGGGGGACAGGGGGGGGAAGCTTTCTTT	CSAGGQGGEAFF
TRBV7-8	TRBD1	TRBJ1-5	-	TGTGCCAGCAGCTTAGTGGGACAGGGAGCAACGTCCCAGCATTTT	CASSLVGQGATSQHF
TRBV7-2	TRBD1	TRBJ2-1	-	TGTGCCAGCAGCCCGGGACAGGCTGACTACAATGAGCAGTTCTTC	CASSPGQADYNEQFF
TRBV6-5	TRBD2	TRBJ2-2	-	TGTGCCAGCGGGAGGGTCACCGGGGAGCTGTTTTTT	CASGRVTGELFF
TRBV5-1	-	TRBJ2-3	-	TGCGCCAGCAGCTTGGCTCGTTCTTGGGCTAGCACAGATACGCAGTATTTT	CASSLARSWASTDTQYF
TRBV10-1	TRBD2	TRBJ2-1	-	TGCGCCAGCAGTAGACTAGCAACCGTTCTGTTCTTC	CASSRLATVLFF
TRBV7-2	TRBD2	TRBJ2-2	-	TGTGCCAGCAGCCTCGCGGGGGGGAAGGCCACCGGGGAGCTGTTTTTT	CASSLAGGKATGELFF
TRBV5-1	-	TRBJ1-5	-	TGCGCCAGCAGCTACGCCCCCCTGACAGATAGCAATCAGCCCCAGCATTTT	CASSYAPLTDSNQPQHF
TRBV4-3	TRBD1	TRBJ2-7	-	TGCGCCAGCAGCCATGGACAGGGCTCCTACGAGCAGTACTTC	CASSHGQGSYEQYF
TRBV7-2	TRBD1	TRBJ1-2	-	TGTGCCAGCAGCTTTCCCGGGACAGAGATTTATGGCTACACCTTC	CASSFPGTEIYGYTF
TRBV7-3	-	TRBJ2-7	-	TGTGCCAGCAGCTCCGGCGGCGAGCAGTACTTC	CASSSGGEQYF
TRBV11-2	-	TRBJ2-3	-	TGTGCCAGCAGCTTAGAGAGACATTCAGATACGCAGTATTTT	CASSLERHSDTQYF
TRBV28	-	TRBJ2-3	-	TGTGCCAGCAGTCAGGTCCTCCCAGATACGCAGTATTTT	CASSQVLPDTQYF
TRBV27	-	TRBJ2-7	-	TGTGCCAGCAGTTTTGACGGGGACGAGCAGTACTTC	CASSFDGDEQYF
TRBV6-4	TRBD1	TRBJ1-2	-	TGTGCCAGCAGAACCGAGGGGGCTGATAGCTATGGCTACACCTTC	CASRTEGADSYGYTF
TRBV5-6	-	TRBJ2-7	-	TGTGCCAGCAGCCTGCGGGGTCCACAAATCTTC	CASSLRGPQIF
TRBV11-2	TRBD1	TRBJ2-7	-	TGTGCCAGCAGCCCCACGTCCCGGGACAGGGGCCGAACCTACGAGCAGTACTTC	CASSPTSRDRGRTYEQYF
TRBV28	-	TRBJ2-7	-	TGTGCCAGCAGCCCATCCAGGGACACCAGGACGAGCTACGAGCAGTACTTC	CASSPSRDTRTSYEQYF
TRBV7-2	TRBD2	TRBJ2-3	-	TGTGCCAGCAGACTAGCGGTTATCACAGATACGCAGTATTTT	CASRLAVITDTQYF
TRBV30	TRBD1	TRBJ1-4	-	TGTGCCTGGAAACCTGGGACAGGGGACGAAAAACTGTTTTTT	CAWKPGTGDEKLFF
TRBV27	TRBD1	TRBJ2-5	-	TGTGCCAGCAGTCCACTCACAGGGGGGTATCAAGAGACCCAGTACTTC	CASSPLTGGYQETQYF
TRBV15	-	TRBJ2-6	once	TGTGCCACCAGCAGAGATCGGGGCTCTGGGGCCAACGTCCTGACTTTC	CATSRDRGSGANVLTF
TRBV21-1	-	TRBJ2-2	-	TGTGCCAGCAGCAAAGTAGGACAGGGGGACACCGGGGAGCTGTTTTTT	CASSKVGQGDTGELFF
TRBV9	TRBD1	TRBJ1-1	-	TGTGCCAGCAGCCTCCGACAGGGGAACACTGAAGCTTTCTTT	CASSLRQGNTEAFF
TRBV9	-	TRBJ1-1	-	TGTGCCAGCAGCGTAGCCGCGACAGGAGAGAACACTGAAGCTTTCTTT	CASSVAATGENTEAFF
TRBV5-6	-	TRBJ1-5	-	TGTGCCAGCAGCCCCCGTTATGGCAATCAGCCCCAGCATTTT	CASSPRYGNQPQHF
TRBV7-8	-	TRBJ1-2	few	TGTGCCAGCAGCTTAGCGCTTGACAGAGACTATGGCTACACCTTC	CASSLALDRDYGYTF
TRBV27	TRBD2	TRBJ2-3	-	TGTGCCAGCAGTCCCGCAGCGGGAAGGGGTCCAGATACGCAGTATTTT	CASSPAAGRGPDTQYF
TRBV2	TRBD1	TRBJ2-7	-	TGTGCCAGCAGTGACAGGACAGGGAGGAGTTCACACGAGCAGTACTTC	CASSDRTGRSSHEQYF
TRBV10-3	TRBD1	TRBJ1-4	few	TGTGCCATCAGCAACCTGGGGACAGGGGCAGAAAAACTGTTTTTT	CAISNLGTGAEKLFF
TRBV27	TRBD2	TRBJ2-7	few	TGTGCCAGCAGTTTAACGGGCCTAGCGGTCCCCTACGAGCAGTACTTC	CASSLTGLAVPYEQYF
TRBV15	-	TRBJ2-7	-	TGTGCCACCAGCAGAGAGGGGGAGACAGGTGAAGTACGGCTGGGCTACGAGCAGTACTTC	CATSREGETGEVRLGYEQYF
TRBV7-3	TRBD1	TRBJ2-2	-	TGTGCCAGCAGCTCGACAGGGCTCACCGGGGAGCTGTTTTTT	CASSSTGLTGELFF
TRBV5-1	TRBD2	TRBJ2-1	once	TGCGCCAGCAGCTTGGTACTAGCGGGAGACAATGAGCAGTTCTTC	CASSLVLAGDNEQFF
TRBV5-4	TRBD2	TRBJ2-5	-	TGTGCCAGCAGCTCGGGGGGGGTAAGAGAGACCCAGTACTTC	CASSSGGVRETQYF
TRBV4-1	-	TRBJ1-5	-	TGCGCCAGCAGCTTTACAGGGTTGTATCAGCCCCAGCATTTT	CASSFTGLYQPQHF